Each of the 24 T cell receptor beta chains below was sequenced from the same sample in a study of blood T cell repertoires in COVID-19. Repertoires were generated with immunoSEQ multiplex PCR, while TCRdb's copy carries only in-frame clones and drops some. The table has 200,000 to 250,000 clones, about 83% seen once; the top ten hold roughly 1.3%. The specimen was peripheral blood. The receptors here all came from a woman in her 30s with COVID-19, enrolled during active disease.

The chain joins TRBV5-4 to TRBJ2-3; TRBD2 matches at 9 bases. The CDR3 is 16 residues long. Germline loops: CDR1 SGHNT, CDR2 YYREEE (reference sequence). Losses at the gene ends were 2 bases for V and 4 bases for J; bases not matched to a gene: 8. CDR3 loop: CASSFGSGSFADTQYF. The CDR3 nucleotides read TGTGCCAGCAGCTTTGGTAGCGGGAGTTTTGCAGATACGCAGTATTTT.

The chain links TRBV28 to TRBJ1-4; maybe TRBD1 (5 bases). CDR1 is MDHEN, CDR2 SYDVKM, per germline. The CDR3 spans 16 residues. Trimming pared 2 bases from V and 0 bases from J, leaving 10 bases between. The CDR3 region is CASSLPGGSTNEKLFF. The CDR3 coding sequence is TGTGCCAGCAGTTTACCCGGGGGGTCAACTAATGAAAAACTGTTTTTT.

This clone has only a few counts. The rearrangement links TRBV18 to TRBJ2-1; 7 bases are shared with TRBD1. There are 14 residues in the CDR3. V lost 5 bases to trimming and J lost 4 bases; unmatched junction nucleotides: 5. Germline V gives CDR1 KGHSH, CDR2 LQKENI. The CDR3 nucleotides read TGTGCCAGCTCAACCCTGGACAGGTACAATGAGCAGTTCTTC. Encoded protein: CASSTLDRYNEQFF. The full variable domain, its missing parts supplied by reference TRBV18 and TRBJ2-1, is NAGVMQNPRHLVRRRGQEARLRCSPMKGHSHVYWYRQLPEEGLKFMVYLQKENIIDESGMPKERFSAEFPKEGPSILRIQQVVRGDSAAYFCASSTLDRYNEQFFGPGTRLTVL.

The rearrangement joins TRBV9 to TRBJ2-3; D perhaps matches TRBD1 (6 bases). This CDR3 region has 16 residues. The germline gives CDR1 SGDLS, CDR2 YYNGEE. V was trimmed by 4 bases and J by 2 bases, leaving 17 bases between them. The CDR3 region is CASSQGLQGSTDTQYF. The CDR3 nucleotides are TGTGCCAGCAGCCAAGGCCTCCAGGGGTCCACAGATACGCAGTATTTT.

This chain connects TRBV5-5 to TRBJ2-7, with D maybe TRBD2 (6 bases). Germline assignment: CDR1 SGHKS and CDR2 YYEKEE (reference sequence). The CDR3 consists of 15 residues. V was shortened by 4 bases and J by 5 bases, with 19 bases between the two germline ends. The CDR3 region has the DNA TGTGCCAGCAGCGCGGGATCCTTCGCCTGGGACGAGCAGTACTTC. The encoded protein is CASSAGSFAWDEQYF.

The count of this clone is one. The chain's CDR3 is CASSFRTGEKLFF. The CDR3 nucleotides read TGTGCCAGCAGCTTCCGGACAGGGGAAAAACTGTTTTTT. J is TRBJ1-4 and V is TRBV5-4, with 8 nucleotides matching TRBD1. CDR3 length equals 13 residues. V dropped 2 bases and J dropped 8; count of bases not matched to a gene: 2. Per the germline V gene, CDR1 is SGHNT and CDR2 is YYREEE (reference sequence).

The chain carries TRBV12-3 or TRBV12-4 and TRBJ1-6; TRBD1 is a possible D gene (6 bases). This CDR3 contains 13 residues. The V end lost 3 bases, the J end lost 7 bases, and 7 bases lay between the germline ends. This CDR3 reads CASSLGQNSPLHF. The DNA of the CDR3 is TGTGCCAGCAGTTTGGGACAAAATTCACCCCTCCACTTT.

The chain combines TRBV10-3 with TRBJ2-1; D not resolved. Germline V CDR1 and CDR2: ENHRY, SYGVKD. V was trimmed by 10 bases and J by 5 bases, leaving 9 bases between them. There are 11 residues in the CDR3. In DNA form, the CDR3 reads TGTGCCACGAAACGCGACAATGAGCAGTTCTTC. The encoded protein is CATKRDNEQFF.

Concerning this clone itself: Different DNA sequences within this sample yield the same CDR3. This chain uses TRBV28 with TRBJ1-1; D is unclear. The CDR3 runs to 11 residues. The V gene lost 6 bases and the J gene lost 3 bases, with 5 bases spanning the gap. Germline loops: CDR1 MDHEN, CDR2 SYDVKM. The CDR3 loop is CASRRDTEAFF. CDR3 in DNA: TGTGCCAGCAGGCGGGACACTGAAGCTTTCTTT.

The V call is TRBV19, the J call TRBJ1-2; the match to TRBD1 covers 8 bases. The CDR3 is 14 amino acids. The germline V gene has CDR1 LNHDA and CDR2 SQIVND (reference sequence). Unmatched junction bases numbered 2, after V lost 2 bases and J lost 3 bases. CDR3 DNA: TGTGCCAGTAGTATACAGACAGGGGACTATGGCTACACCTTC. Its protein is CASSIQTGDYGYTF.

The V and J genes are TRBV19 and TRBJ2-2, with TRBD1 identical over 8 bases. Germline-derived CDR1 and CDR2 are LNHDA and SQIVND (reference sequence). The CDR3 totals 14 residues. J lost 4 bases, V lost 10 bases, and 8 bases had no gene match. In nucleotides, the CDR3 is TGTGCCACCAGAGACAGGGGCGCCACCGGGGAGCTGTTTTTT. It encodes CATRDRGATGELFF.

Here the CDR3 reads CAWSVLQGARETQYF. The CDR3 DNA follows: TGTGCCTGGAGTGTACTACAGGGGGCAAGAGAGACCCAGTACTTC. V gene TRBV30 combines with J gene TRBJ2-5; 9 nucleotides line up with TRBD1. Germline V gene data show CDR1 as GTSNPN and CDR2 as SVGIG (reference sequence). V lost 0 bases to trimming and J lost 4 bases; unmatched junction nucleotides: 6. The CDR3 is 15 residues long.

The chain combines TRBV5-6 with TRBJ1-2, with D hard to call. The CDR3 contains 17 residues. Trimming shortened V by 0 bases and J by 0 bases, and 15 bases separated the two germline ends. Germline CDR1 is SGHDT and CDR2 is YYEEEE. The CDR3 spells CASSLAGRTTANYGYTF. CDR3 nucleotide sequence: TGTGCCAGCAGCTTGGCCGGCAGAACTACCGCTAACTATGGCTACACCTTC.

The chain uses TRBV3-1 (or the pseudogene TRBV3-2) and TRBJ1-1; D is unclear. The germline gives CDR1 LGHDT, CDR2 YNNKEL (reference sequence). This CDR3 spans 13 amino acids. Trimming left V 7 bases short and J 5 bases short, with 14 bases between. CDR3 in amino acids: CASTPRGHTEAFF. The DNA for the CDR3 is TGTGCCAGCACACCTCGGGGTCATACTGAAGCTTTCTTT.

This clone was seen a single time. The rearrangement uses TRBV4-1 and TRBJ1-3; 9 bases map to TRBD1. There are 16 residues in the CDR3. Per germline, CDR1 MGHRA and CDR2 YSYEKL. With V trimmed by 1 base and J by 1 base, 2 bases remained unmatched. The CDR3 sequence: CASSQAGTGSGNTIYF. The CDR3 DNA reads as TGCGCCAGCAGCCAAGCCGGGACAGGGTCTGGAAACACCATATATTTT.

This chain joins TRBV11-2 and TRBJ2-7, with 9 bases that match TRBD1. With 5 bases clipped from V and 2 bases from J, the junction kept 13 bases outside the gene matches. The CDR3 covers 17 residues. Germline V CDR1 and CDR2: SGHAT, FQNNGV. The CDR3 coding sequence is TGTGCCAGCAGCGCCGGGACAGGGAAGCCTGGCACCTACGAGCAGTACTTC. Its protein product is CASSAGTGKPGTYEQYF.

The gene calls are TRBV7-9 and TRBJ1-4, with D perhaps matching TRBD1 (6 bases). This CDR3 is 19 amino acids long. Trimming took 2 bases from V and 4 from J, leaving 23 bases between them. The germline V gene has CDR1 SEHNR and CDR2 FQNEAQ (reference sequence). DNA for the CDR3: TGTGCCAGCAGCTTAAAACAGGGTGGACGAAGCCTTCTTAATGAAAAACTGTTTTTT. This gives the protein CASSLKQGGRSLLNEKLFF.

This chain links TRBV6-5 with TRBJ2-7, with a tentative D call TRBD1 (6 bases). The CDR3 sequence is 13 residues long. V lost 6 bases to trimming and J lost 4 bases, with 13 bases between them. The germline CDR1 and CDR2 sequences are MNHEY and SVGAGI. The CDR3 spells CASRPQGSYEQYF. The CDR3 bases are TGTGCCAGCAGGCCACAGGGTTCTTACGAGCAGTACTTC.

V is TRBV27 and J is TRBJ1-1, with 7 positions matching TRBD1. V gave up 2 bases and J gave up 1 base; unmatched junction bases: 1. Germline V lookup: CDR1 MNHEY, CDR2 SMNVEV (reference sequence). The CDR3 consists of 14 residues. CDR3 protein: CASSLRQGNTEAFF. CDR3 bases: TGTGCCAGCAGTTTAAGACAGGGGAACACTGAAGCTTTCTTT.

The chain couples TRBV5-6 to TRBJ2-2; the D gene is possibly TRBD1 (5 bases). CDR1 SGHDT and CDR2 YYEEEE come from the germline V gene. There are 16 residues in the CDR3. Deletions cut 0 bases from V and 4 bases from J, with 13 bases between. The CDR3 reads CASSLVDSPTTGELFF. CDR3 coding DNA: TGTGCCAGCAGCTTGGTTGACAGTCCCACCACCGGGGAGCTGTTTTTT.

The DNA for the CDR3 is TGCAGCGTTGGGGACAGGAGTGTGCGAGGCTACACCTTC. It translates to CSVGDRSVRGYTF. The chain uses TRBV29-1 and TRBJ1-2, with 8 bases lining up with TRBD1. Germline V gene sequence: CDR1 SQVTM, CDR2 ANQGSEA. J was trimmed by 8 bases and V by 4 bases; bases with no gene match: 9. The CDR3 runs to 13 residues.

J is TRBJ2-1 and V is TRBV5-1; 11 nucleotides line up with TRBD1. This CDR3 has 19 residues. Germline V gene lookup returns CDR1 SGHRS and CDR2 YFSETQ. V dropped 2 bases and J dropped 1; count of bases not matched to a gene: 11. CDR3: CASSLTGQGALRSYNEQFF. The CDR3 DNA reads TGCGCCAGCAGCTTAACAGGACAGGGGGCACTAAGATCCTACAATGAGCAGTTCTTC.

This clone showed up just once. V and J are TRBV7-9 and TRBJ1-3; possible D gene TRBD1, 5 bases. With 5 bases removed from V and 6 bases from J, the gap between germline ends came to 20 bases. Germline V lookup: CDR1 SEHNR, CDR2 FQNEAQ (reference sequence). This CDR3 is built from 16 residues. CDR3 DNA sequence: TGTGCCAGCAGCACCCCCCCAATGGGGCTCGAAAACACCATATATTTT. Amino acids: CASSTPPMGLENTIYF.

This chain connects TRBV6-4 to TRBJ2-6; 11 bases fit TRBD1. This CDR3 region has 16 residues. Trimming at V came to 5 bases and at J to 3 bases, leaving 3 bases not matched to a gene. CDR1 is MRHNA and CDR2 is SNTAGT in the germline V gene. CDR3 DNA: TGTGCCAGCAGTCCGGGACAGGGGGTTGGGGCCAACGTCCTGACTTTC. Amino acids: CASSPGQGVGANVLTF.